What follows is one TCR beta chain and its context. Time point denoted: persistent/refractory GD, antithyroid drugs over 5 years with positive TRAb. Preparation of the TCR library used RNA extracted from PBMCs. The data belong to a study of regulatory T cells in long-lasting Graves disease. CDR3-region Arm-PCR and iRepertoire HTBI primers produced the TCR beta libraries. TCRdb processed the multiplex PCR reads anew with MiXCR; each CDR3 protein has one entry. The sample comprises 700,000 or so distinct CDR3 sequences, 30% of which are singletons, and 42% rests with the top ten. CDR3 length: 11 residues. V was trimmed by 3 bases and J by 11 bases, leaving 10 bases between them.

V gene TRBV12-3 or TRBV12-4 combines with J gene TRBJ1-2, with a weak D call TRBD1 (5 bases). The TCR sequence derives from a female donor with Graves disease. Here the sequenced sample was peripheral blood mononuclear cells (PBMCs), taken when the disease was refractory, from a patient treated with antithyroid drugs. In DNA, the CDR3 is TGTGCCAGCAGTTTGGCAGGGAGATACACCTTC. It encodes CASSLAGRYTF.